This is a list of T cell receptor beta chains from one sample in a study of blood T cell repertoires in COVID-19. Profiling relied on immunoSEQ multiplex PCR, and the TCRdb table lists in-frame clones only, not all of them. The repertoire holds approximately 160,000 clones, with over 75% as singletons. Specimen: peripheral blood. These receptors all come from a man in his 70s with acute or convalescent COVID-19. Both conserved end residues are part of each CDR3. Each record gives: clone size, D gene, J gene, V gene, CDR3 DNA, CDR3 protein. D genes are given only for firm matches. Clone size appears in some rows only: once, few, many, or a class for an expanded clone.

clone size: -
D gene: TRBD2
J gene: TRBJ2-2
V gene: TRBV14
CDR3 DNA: TGTGCCAGCAGCCAAAGCGGGGGGTCCACCGGGGAGCTGTTTTTT
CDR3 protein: CASSQSGGSTGELFF

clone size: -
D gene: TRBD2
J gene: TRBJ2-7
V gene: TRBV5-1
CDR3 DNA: TGCGCCAGCAGCTTGTTAGCAGCGGGGGGGCTCCCTACCGAGCAGTACTTC
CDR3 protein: CASSLLAAGGLPTEQYF

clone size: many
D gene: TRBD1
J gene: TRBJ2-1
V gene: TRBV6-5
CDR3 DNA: TGTGCCAGCAGTTGGGACAGTCCCAATGAGCAGTTCTTC
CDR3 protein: CASSWDSPNEQFF

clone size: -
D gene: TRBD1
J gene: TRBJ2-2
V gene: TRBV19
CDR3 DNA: TGTGCCAGTAGTATTTCTCCAGGGGGCATCGGGGAGCTGTTTTTT
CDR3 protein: CASSISPGGIGELFF

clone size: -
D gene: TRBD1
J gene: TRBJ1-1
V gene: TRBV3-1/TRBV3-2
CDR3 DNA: TGTGCCAGCAGCCGGCGGGACAGGCCTGAAGCTTTCTTT
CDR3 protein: CASSRRDRPEAFF

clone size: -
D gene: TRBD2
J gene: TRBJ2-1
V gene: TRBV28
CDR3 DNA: TGTGCCAGCACCCTTAGCGGGAGCTCCTACAATGAGCAGTTCTTC
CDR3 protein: CASTLSGSSYNEQFF

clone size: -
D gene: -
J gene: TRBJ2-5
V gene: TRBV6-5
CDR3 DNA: TGTGCCAGCAGTTACTCCTCTAGCCAGCTAGGAGAGACCCAGTACTTC
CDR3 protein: CASSYSSSQLGETQYF

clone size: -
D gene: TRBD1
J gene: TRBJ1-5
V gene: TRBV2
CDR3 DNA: TGTGCCAGCCGACAGGGCACCCTTAGCAATCAGCCCCAGCATTTT
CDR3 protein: CASRQGTLSNQPQHF

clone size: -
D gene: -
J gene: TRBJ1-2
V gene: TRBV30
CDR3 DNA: TGTGCCTTCTCCGGGGGGTATGGCTACACCTTC
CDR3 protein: CAFSGGYGYTF

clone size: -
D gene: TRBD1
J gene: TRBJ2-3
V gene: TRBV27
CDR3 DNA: TGTGCCAGCATGGGTCTACAGGGGCCACGGCAAGATACGCAGTATTTT
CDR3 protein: CASMGLQGPRQDTQYF

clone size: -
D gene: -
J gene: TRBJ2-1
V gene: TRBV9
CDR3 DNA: TGTGCCAGCAGCGCCTGGCGGGACAATGAGCAGTTCTTC
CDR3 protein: CASSAWRDNEQFF

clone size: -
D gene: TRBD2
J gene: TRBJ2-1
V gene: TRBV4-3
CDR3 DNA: TGCGCCAGCAGCCAGAGACTAGCGGGAGGGCCAGGGCAGTTCTTC
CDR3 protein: CASSQRLAGGPGQFF

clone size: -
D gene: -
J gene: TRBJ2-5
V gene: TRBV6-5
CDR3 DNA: TGTGCCAGCAAAGAGGGGGTAGAAGAGACCCAGTACTTC
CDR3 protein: CASKEGVEETQYF

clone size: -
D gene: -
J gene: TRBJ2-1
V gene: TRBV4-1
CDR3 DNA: TGCGCCAGCAGCCAAGAAGGGGGGGTGGTAGCGGGCCCTTGGGGCACCAATGAGCAGTTCTTC
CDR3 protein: CASSQEGGVVAGPWGTNEQFF

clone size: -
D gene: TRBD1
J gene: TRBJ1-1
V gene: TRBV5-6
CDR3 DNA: TGTGCCAGCAGCTCGAACCACCAGGGGGCTGGGACTGAAGCTTTCTTT
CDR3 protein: CASSSNHQGAGTEAFF

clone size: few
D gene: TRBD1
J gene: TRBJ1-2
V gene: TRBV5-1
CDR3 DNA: TGCGCCAGCAGCTCGGCGACAGGGTACAATGGCTACACCTTC
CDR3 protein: CASSSATGYNGYTF

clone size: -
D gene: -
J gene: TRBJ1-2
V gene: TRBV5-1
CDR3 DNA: TGCGCCAGCAGGGATCTAGCAGATCCCGATGGCTACACCTTC
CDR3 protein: CASRDLADPDGYTF

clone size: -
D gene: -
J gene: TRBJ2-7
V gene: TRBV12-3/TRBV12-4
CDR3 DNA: TGTGCCAGCAGTTTCCACAGAACCTACGAGCAGTACTTC
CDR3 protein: CASSFHRTYEQYF

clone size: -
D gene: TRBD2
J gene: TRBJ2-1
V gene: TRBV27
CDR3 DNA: TGTGCCAGCAGGACGGGACTAGCGGGAGGCACCTACAATGAGCAGTTCTTC
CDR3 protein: CASRTGLAGGTYNEQFF

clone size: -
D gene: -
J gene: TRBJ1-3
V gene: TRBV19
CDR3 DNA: TGTGCCAGTAGCCGATCGGGGACTGGAAACACCATATATTTT
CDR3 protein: CASSRSGTGNTIYF

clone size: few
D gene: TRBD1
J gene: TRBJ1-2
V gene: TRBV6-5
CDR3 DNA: TGTGCCAGCACCCGAGACAGGGCCCGGGGCTATGGCTACACCTTC
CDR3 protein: CASTRDRARGYGYTF

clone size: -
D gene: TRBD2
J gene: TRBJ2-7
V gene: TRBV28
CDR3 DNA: TGTGCCAGCACCTCTTCACTGGGGCTAGCGGAGTTTTTTAGGTACTTC
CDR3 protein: CASTSSLGLAEFFRYF

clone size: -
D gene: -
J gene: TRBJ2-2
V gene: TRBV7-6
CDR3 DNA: TGTGCCAGCAGCTTAGCGCTGGGGGCTGCATCCGGGGAGCTGTTTTTT
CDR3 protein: CASSLALGAASGELFF

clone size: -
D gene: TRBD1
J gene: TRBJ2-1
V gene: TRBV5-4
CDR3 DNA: TGTGCCAGCAGCGGGGCGGGACAGGGTTACAATGAGCAGTTCTTC
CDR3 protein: CASSGAGQGYNEQFF

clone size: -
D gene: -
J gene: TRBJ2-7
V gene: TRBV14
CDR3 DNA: TGTGCCAGCAGCCAAGAGCTACAGAGCTCCTACGAGCAGTACTTC
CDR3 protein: CASSQELQSSYEQYF

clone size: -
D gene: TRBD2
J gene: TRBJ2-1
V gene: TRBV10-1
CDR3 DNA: TGCGCCAGCAGTGGTGGACTAGCGGGAGGCCATGAGCAGTTCTTC
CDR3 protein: CASSGGLAGGHEQFF

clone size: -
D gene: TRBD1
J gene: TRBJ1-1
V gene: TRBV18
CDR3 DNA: TGTGCCAGCTCACCTCGCCAGGGGGCACATTTGAACACTGAAGCTTTCTTT
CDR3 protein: CASSPRQGAHLNTEAFF

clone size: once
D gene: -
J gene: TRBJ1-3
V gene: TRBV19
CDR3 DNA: TGTGCCAGTAGTATAGATCTCTGGAGGGGCGAGGGAAACACCATATATTTT
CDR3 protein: CASSIDLWRGEGNTIYF

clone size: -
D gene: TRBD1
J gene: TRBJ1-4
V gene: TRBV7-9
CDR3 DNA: TGTGCCAGCAGCTCACAACAGGGGACTAATGAAAAACTGTTTTTT
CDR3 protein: CASSSQQGTNEKLFF